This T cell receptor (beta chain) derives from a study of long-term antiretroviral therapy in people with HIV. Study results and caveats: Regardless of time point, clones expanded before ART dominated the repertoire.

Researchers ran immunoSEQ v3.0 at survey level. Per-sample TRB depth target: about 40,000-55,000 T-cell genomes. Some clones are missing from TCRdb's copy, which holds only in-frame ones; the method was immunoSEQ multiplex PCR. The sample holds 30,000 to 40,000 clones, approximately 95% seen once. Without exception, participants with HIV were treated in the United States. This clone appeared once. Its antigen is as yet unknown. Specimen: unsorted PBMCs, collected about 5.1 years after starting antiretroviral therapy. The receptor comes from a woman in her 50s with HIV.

The CDR3 bases are TGTGCCAGCAGCTTAGCAGGCCGACCTAACTATGGCTACACCTTC. This codes for CASSLAGRPNYGYTF. The rearrangement uses TRBV7-9 and TRBJ1-2, with unresolved D. The CDR3 spans 15 residues. Germline CDR1 and CDR2: SEHNR and FQNEAQ (reference sequence). Deletions cut 0 bases from V and 0 bases from J, with 8 bases between.